These 10 T cell receptor beta chains were sequenced from one sample in a study of T cells in Graves' hyperthyroidism and ophthalmopathy. The investigators amplified TCR beta CDR3 regions from RNA transcripts. With the HTBI primer set, the TCR CDR3 went through a first round of RT-PCR. TCRdb re-derived calls from the multiplex PCR reads in MiXCR, one entry per CDR3 protein. The sample includes hundreds of thousands of distinct CDR3 sequences, roughly 15% of them seen just once. The sample taken for sequencing was blood. These receptors all come from a woman younger than 30 with Graves' ophthalmopathy.

This clonotype showed up just a few times. The CDR3 protein is CATSDFRDGYTF. CDR3 in DNA: TGTGCCACCAGTGATTTTAGGGATGGCTACACCTTC. The chain is built from TRBV24-1 and TRBJ1-2; D not resolved. This CDR3 contains 12 residues. Between the trimmed V and J ends, which lost 1 base and 6 bases, there was a span of 5 bases. In germline, CDR1 is KGHDR, CDR2 SFDVKD.

This clonotype was observed many times. The chain combines TRBV27 with TRBJ2-7, with D possibly being TRBD1 (7 bases). The CDR3 is 14 amino acids. Trimming stripped 5 bases from V and 5 bases from J, with 16 bases between. Germline V CDR1 and CDR2: MNHEY, SMNVEV (reference sequence). The CDR3 DNA follows: TGTGCCAGCAGTGCTCTCGGAGGGGGCGACGAGCAGTACTTC. The encoded protein is CASSALGGGDEQYF.

This clonotype was observed a handful of times. The chain joins TRBV4-3 to TRBJ2-3, with D possibly being TRBD1 or TRBD2 (5 bases each). The germline gives CDR1 LGHNA, CDR2 YSLEER. The CDR3 spans 17 residues. Trimming took 3 bases from V and 1 from J, leaving 17 bases between them. The CDR3 loop reads CASSQGTSSSGTDTQYF. As DNA, the CDR3 is TGCGCCAGCAGCCAGGGGACGAGCTCCTCAGGCACAGATACGCAGTATTTT.

V gene TRBV24-1 combines with J gene TRBJ2-7, with D possibly matching TRBD1 (7 bases). The CDR3 is 18 residues long. Trimming removed 3 bases at V and 1 base at J, with 21 bases between. Germline CDR1 reads KGHDR; CDR2 reads SFDVKD. CDR3 nucleotide sequence: TGTGCCACCAGTGATGGAGGGGCCGACAGGGTGACTTCCTACGAGCAGTACTTC. It translates to CATSDGGADRVTSYEQYF.

This clonotype was observed many times. The chain recombines TRBV29-1 with TRBJ2-3; a possible D gene is TRBD2 (6 bases). The CDR3 runs to 15 residues. The V gene's germline CDR1 is SQVTM and CDR2 ANQGSEA. Trimming pared 1 base from V and 2 bases from J, leaving 13 bases between. The CDR3 region is CSVEAWRDDTDTQYF. CDR3 nucleotide sequence: TGCAGCGTTGAAGCCTGGCGGGATGACACAGATACGCAGTATTTT.

This clonotype has a count of ten or more. V gene TRBV20-1 combines with J gene TRBJ2-1, with 14 bases lining up with TRBD2. The germline CDR1 and CDR2 sequences are DFQATT and SNEGSKA (reference sequence). The length of the CDR3 is 17 residues. The trim removed 6 bases at V and 5 bases at J, leaving 12 bases unmatched. Written as DNA, the CDR3 is TGCAGTGCCGACTCCGGGACTAGCGGGAGTTGGGACAATGAGCAGTTCTTC. Translating it yields CSADSGTSGSWDNEQFF.

This clonotype was observed at least ten times. The V gene is TRBV18, the J gene TRBJ1-2, with 7 bases aligning to TRBD1. Trimming removed 3 bases from V and 8 bases from J; junction bases left unmatched: 9. The CDR3 is 14 residues long. Germline V gives CDR1 KGHSH, CDR2 LQKENI. The CDR3 coding sequence is TGTGCCAGCTCACCCGAAAGACAGGGAGGCGGCTACACCTTC. It encodes CASSPERQGGGYTF. Full variable domain (remainder filled in from reference TRBV18 and TRBJ1-2): NAGVMQNPRHLVRRRGQEARLRCSPMKGHSHVYWYRQLPEEGLKFMVYLQKENIIDESGMPKERFSAEFPKEGPSILRIQQVVRGDSAAYFCASSPERQGGGYTFGSGTRLTVV.

Only a few counts were recorded for this clonotype. CDR3 region: CASSEEGWTETQYF. CDR3 DNA sequence: TGTGCCAGCTCTGAAGAAGGCTGGACAGAGACCCAGTACTTC. V is TRBV18 and J is TRBJ2-5; no reliable D call. V lost 6 bases and J lost 4, with 15 bases in between. This CDR3 contains 14 residues. Looked up from germline, CDR1 is KGHSH and CDR2 is LQKENI.

Written as DNA, the CDR3 is TGTGCCAGCAGTGGGGCAGGGGCTAACTATGGCTACACCTTC. This sequence encodes CASSGAGANYGYTF. This rearrangement joins TRBV2 to TRBJ1-2, with a tentative D call TRBD1 (6 bases). Germline V CDR1 and CDR2: SNHLY, FYNNEI. The CDR3 runs 14 residues. The V end lost 4 bases, the J end lost 0 bases, and 9 bases lay between the germline ends.

This clonotype has just one count. This chain uses TRBV29-1 with TRBJ2-7, with 12 nucleotides matching TRBD2. This CDR3 has 16 residues. The V gene's germline CDR1 is SQVTM and CDR2 ANQGSEA. J gave up 7 bases and V 1 base, and 11 bases lay outside the gene matches. The CDR3 DNA is TGCAGCGTTGAAGCCGGGACTAGCGGGTCCCTGGGGGAGCAGTACTTC. This gives the protein CSVEAGTSGSLGEQYF.